Included here is one T cell receptor (beta chain) sequence, with context. Antigen unknown. The sample originates from a study of blood T cells in healthy people across ages. Whole-study findings and limits: The study lacked donor CMV status, which possibly confounded expanded clonotype changes.

This CDR3 contains 15 residues. The germline V gene encodes CDR1 MNHEY and CDR2 SVGEGT. Trimming pared 2 bases from V and 6 bases from J, leaving 14 bases between. Together with a sample-barcoded 5' primer, a J-beta primer mix was included in a second PCR lasting about 6 to 11 cycles. Researchers report that a template-switch adaptor with 12 random nucleotides tagged each cDNA molecule. TCRdb re-called the 5' RACE reads with MiXCR, one entry per CDR3 protein. The profile shows approximately 690,000 distinct CDR3 sequences, approximately 50% of them singletons. Samples had at least 7 million PBMCs isolated from them.

The sequencing input was blood. The chain joins TRBV6-2 or TRBV6-3 to TRBJ1-5; D gene unclear. The TCR originated in a man aged 55-75 years in good health. The CDR3 loop reads CASSYRAAPGQPQHF. CDR3 in DNA: TGTGCCAGCAGTTACAGGGCCGCTCCAGGTCAGCCCCAGCATTTT.